This T cell receptor (beta chain) came from a study of CD8+CD57+ T cells in acquired aplastic anemia. This clonotype was seen a few times. Per the germline V gene, CDR1 is SGHTA and CDR2 is FQGNSA. The V and J ends lost 2 bases and 1 base, in that order; junction bases with no gene match: 2. The CDR3 runs to 15 residues. Researchers used genomic DNA as the template to profile TCR beta VDJ and CDR3. TCRdb processed the reads anew with MiXCR; each CDR3 protein has one entry. The sample consists of 250,000 to 300,000 distinct CDR3 sequences, 45% to 70% of them appearing once. Input material: sorted CD4+, CD8+, or CD8+CD57+ T cells (not recorded which) from PBMCs. This TCR came from a human donor with severe aplastic anemia or a healthy control (not recorded which). The V and J genes are TRBV7-2 and TRBJ2-7, with 10 bases fitting TRBD2. In DNA, the CDR3 is TGTGCCAGCAGCTTACTTAGCGGGGGGTCCTACGAGCAGTACTTC. Translating it yields CASSLLSGGSYEQYF.